This TCR beta chain was identified during a study of blood T cells in healthy people across ages. This CDR3 comprises 14 residues. The germline CDR1 and CDR2 sequences are SGDLS and YYNGEE. V shed 4 bases and J shed 5 bases, with 15 bases lying between them. This clonotype was detected only a few times. Its antigen is unidentified. Primers used in a second PCR of about 6 to 11 cycles were a sample-barcoded 5' primer and a J-beta primer mix. TCRdb passed the 5' RACE reads through MiXCR, listing each CDR3 protein once. The data contain about a million distinct CDR3 sequences, approximately 38% of them singletons. Study-wide findings and caveats: Diversity estimates from one million T cells were considered underestimates. Long-lived donors carried more naive CD4+ cells and greater diversity than aged donors.

The sequenced material came from blood. This TCR came from a man younger than 30 in good health. V and J are TRBV9 and TRBJ1-1, with D unresolved. The CDR3 here is CASSPSRAGTEAFF. DNA of the CDR3: TGTGCCAGCAGCCCGAGTCGAGCCGGTACTGAAGCTTTCTTT.